The 21 T cell receptor beta chains given below trace back to one sample, sequenced in a study of CXCR3-negative and CXCR3-positive naive CD8 T cells. 5' RACE with UMI labels generated the TRB cDNA libraries. No DNA is given; TCRdb re-called the 5' RACE reads and lists each CDR3 protein once. Its listing shows tens of thousands of distinct CDR3 sequences. The sample consisted of naive CXCR3- CD8+ T cells from blood. Indicated subset: CD45RO-CCR7+CD27+CD95- naive CD8+ T cells lacking CXCR3 (TNR3-). The source of these receptors is a human donor in good health. Some clones in this sample may be carry-over from other donors' samples.

V and J are TRBV29-1 and TRBJ1-1. This CDR3 is 12 amino acids long. CDR1 and CDR2 from the germline V gene are SQVTM and ANQGSEA. CDR3 sequence: CSVEQINTEAFF.

CDR3 sequence reads: CSVFSVEGRYTF. V and J are TRBV29-1 and TRBJ1-2. The CDR3 sequence is 12 residues long. Germline assignment: CDR1 SQVTM and CDR2 ANQGSEA.

The rearrangement links TRBV27 to TRBJ2-1; the D call of TRBD2 rests on TCRdb alone, since no DNA is present to check it. Germline V gene lookup returns CDR1 MNHEY and CDR2 SMNVEV (reference sequence). The length of the CDR3 is 16 residues. Here the CDR3 reads CASSPYSVSSYNEQFF.

The V and J genes are TRBV7-9 and TRBJ1-1. The CDR3 loop spans 14 amino acids. The V gene's germline CDR1 is SEHNR and CDR2 FQNEAQ (reference sequence). The CDR3 here is CASSMERGGTEAFF.

The V call is TRBV10-3, the J call TRBJ2-7; TCRdb's D gene call, TRBD1, goes unchecked for lack of DNA. The germline gives CDR1 ENHRY, CDR2 SYGVKD. This CDR3 contains 13 residues. CDR3 amino acids: CAIGYGTPFEQYF.

The V and J genes are TRBV20-1 and TRBJ2-1. Germline CDR1 is DFQATT and CDR2 is SNEGSKA (reference sequence). This CDR3 comprises 13 residues. CDR3: CSAAGPFVYEQFF.

Frequency places this clonotype as medium-sized. The CDR3 loop reads CASSSAYEQYF. The rearrangement links TRBV6-2 or TRBV6-3 to TRBJ2-7. The CDR3 consists of 11 residues. From germline, CDR1 is MNHEY and CDR2 SVGEGT.

The V and J genes are TRBV19 and TRBJ1-6; TCRdb picks TRBD1, but there is no DNA to check that call. The CDR3 spans 14 residues. CDR1 LNHDA and CDR2 SQIVND come from the germline V gene (reference sequence). The CDR3: CASSNTGEVSPLHF.

The chain has TRBV3-1 and TRBJ1-4. The CDR3 covers 15 residues. The germline CDR1 and CDR2 sequences are LGHDT and YNNKEL (reference sequence). The CDR3: CASSLAEGTYEKLFF.

The chain recombines TRBV5-1 with TRBJ2-7; checking the TCRdb D call of TRBD2 is not possible without DNA. This CDR3 is 16 amino acids long. Germline V gene data show CDR1 as SGHRS and CDR2 as YFSETQ. The chain's CDR3 is CASSAWKAEDPYEQYF.

This chain links TRBV20-1 with TRBJ2-7; as DNA is missing, the TRBD1 call by TCRdb cannot be tested. Germline V gene lookup returns CDR1 DFQATT and CDR2 SNEGSKA (reference sequence). This CDR3 has 14 residues. The CDR3 is CSAREKRGAYEQYF.

The rearrangement links TRBV27 to TRBJ2-7; TCRdb reports TRBD1, a call that lacks DNA to check it against. Germline V gene data show CDR1 as MNHEY and CDR2 as SMNVEV (reference sequence). There are 15 residues in the CDR3. The CDR3 loop reads CASSFGDPSTYEQYF.

The rearrangement links TRBV29-1 to TRBJ1-4; TCRdb names TRBD1, which stays unverified in the absence of DNA. This CDR3 region has 15 residues. Germline V gene sequence: CDR1 SQVTM, CDR2 ANQGSEA. The CDR3: CSVPAFGGGNEKLFF.

The chain joins TRBV12-3 or TRBV12-4 to TRBJ1-3; the TRBD1 assignment by TCRdb is unverifiable without DNA. This CDR3 comprises 20 residues. The chain's CDR3 is CASSPTLGSAGAADGNTIYF.

The chain couples TRBV20-1 to TRBJ1-1; TCRdb's assignment of TRBD1 cannot be checked, as there is no DNA. The CDR3 is 16 amino acids. Germline-derived CDR1 and CDR2 are DFQATT and SNEGSKA (reference sequence). The CDR3 loop reads CSARPTGEGMNTEAFF.

The gene calls are TRBV9 and TRBJ2-2; TCRdb's assignment of TRBD1 cannot be checked, as there is no DNA. The CDR3 has 16 residues. Germline V gene lookup returns CDR1 SGDLS and CDR2 YYNGEE. The CDR3 region is CASSVGSLANTGELFF. Using reference TRBV9 and TRBJ2-2 for the parts outside the CDR3, the full variable domain is DSGVTQTPKHLITATGQRVTLRCSPRSGDLSVYWYQQSLDQGLQFLIQYYNGEERAKGNILERFSAQQFPDLHSELNLSSLELGDSALYFCASSVGSLANTGELFFGEGSRLTVL.

V usage is TRBV11-3 and J usage is TRBJ2-1; TCRdb proposes TRBD2, but this gene call is untestable without DNA. Germline-derived CDR1 and CDR2 are SGHNT and YENEEA. The CDR3 consists of 16 residues. The chain's CDR3 is CASSLGWRGAYNEQFF.

The chain combines TRBV7-9 with TRBJ2-1. This CDR3 comprises 12 residues. Germline lookup yields CDR1 SEHNR and CDR2 FQNEAQ (reference sequence). The chain's CDR3 is CASSLEFDEQFF.

The chain uses TRBV7-9 and TRBJ1-1; TCRdb's assignment of TRBD1 cannot be checked, as there is no DNA. From germline, CDR1 is SEHNR and CDR2 FQNEAQ (reference sequence). There are 13 residues in the CDR3. Here the CDR3 reads CASISGGDTEAFF.

The rearrangement links TRBV27 to TRBJ1-2; TCRdb's assignment of TRBD1 cannot be checked, as there is no DNA. The CDR3 is 14 residues long. From germline, CDR1 is MNHEY and CDR2 SMNVEV (reference sequence). This CDR3 reads CASSVDRDPNGYTF.

The chain recombines TRBV28 with TRBJ1-6. The CDR3 contains 16 residues. Germline V gene lookup returns CDR1 MDHEN and CDR2 SYDVKM. CDR3 sequence: CASSQFRDGYNSPLHF.